One and the same sample provided the 20 T cell receptor beta chains below, sequenced in a study of Graves' ophthalmopathy and Graves' hyperthyroidism. For repertoire sequencing, the TCR beta CDR3 regions were amplified from RNA transcripts. RT-PCR was first run with HTBI primers, then multiplex PCR in a second round. One entry per CDR3 protein results from TCRdb running MiXCR on the multiplex PCR reads. The table has some 350,000 distinct CDR3 sequences, about 15% seen once; the top ten hold 2% to 3%. Material: peripheral blood. The source is an adult woman with stable Graves' hyperthyroidism.

This clonotype was detected many times. This chain connects TRBV20-1 to TRBJ2-7; 10 positions match TRBD1. The CDR3 spans 14 residues. CDR1 DFQATT and CDR2 SNEGSKA come from the germline V gene (reference sequence). The junction had 7 bases not matched to a gene; V was cut back by 6 bases and J by 2 bases. CDR3 residues: CSALRDRGPYEQYF. In DNA form, the CDR3 reads TGCAGTGCCCTCCGGGACAGGGGTCCCTACGAGCAGTACTTC.

In its sample, this clonotype was seen a few times. With a much larger clone just one base away, this may be a read error. The chain has TRBV7-9 and TRBJ2-5; maybe TRBD2 (5 bases). Germline V gene lookup returns CDR1 SEHNR and CDR2 FQNEAQ (reference sequence). The CDR3 is 16 amino acids. This chain's CDR3 is CASSLARSAEGETKYF. As DNA, the CDR3 is TGTGCCAGCAGCTTAGCGAGATCCGCCGAGGGAGAGACCAAGTACTTC.

Many counts were recorded for this clonotype. V and J are TRBV7-9 and TRBJ1-3; no reliable D call. The germline V and J ends were trimmed by 1 base and 0 bases, with 4 bases remaining between them. CDR1 is SEHNR and CDR2 is FQNEAQ in the germline V gene (reference sequence). The CDR3 runs to 14 residues. The CDR3 sequence is CASSLDLSGNTIYF. As DNA, the CDR3 is TGTGCCAGCAGCTTAGACCTCTCTGGAAACACCATATATTTT.

V is TRBV19 and J is TRBJ2-7; D is unclear. V was pared by 3 bases and J by 0 bases, with 9 bases between. The CDR3 totals 14 residues. Germline CDR1 LNHDA, CDR2 SQIVND (reference sequence). The CDR3 loop is CASSIEKGSYEQYF. The CDR3, as DNA: TGTGCCAGTAGTATCGAAAAGGGCTCCTACGAGCAGTACTTC.

This clonotype was detected ten times or more. This chain uses TRBV28 with TRBJ2-5; unclear D gene. With 2 bases removed from V and 0 bases from J, the gap between germline ends came to 10 bases. The CDR3 extends over 15 amino acids. Germline V gene lookup returns CDR1 MDHEN and CDR2 SYDVKM. CDR3: CASSLKLLYQETQYF. As DNA, the CDR3 is TGTGCCAGCAGTTTAAAGCTATTGTACCAAGAGACCCAGTACTTC.

This clonotype was picked up many times. The chain joins TRBV10-1 to TRBJ1-1; perhaps TRBD1 as D (6 bases). V dropped 5 bases and J dropped 7 bases, with 14 bases sitting between them. Germline V gives CDR1 WNHNN, CDR2 SYGVQD (reference sequence). This CDR3 is built from 13 residues. The CDR3 protein is CASSPQTDSEAFF. The CDR3 region has the DNA TGCGCCAGCAGTCCCCAAACGGACAGTGAAGCTTTCTTT.

This clonotype was observed at least ten times. The chain combines TRBV7-9 with TRBJ2-7; 8 nucleotides agree with TRBD2. After removal of 5 bases from V and 2 bases from J, the junction contained 5 bases not matched to a gene. The CDR3 contains 14 residues. Germline CDR1 reads SEHNR; CDR2 reads FQNEAQ (reference sequence). The CDR3 DNA reads TGTGCCAGCAGCGGGGGACTAGTTCCCTACGAGCAGTACTTC. This encodes CASSGGLVPYEQYF.

As to this clonotype: Germline is not matched at one junction end, which may reflect a read error. The rearrangement uses TRBV19 and TRBJ2-2; 9 positions agree with TRBD1. The CDR3 loop spans 14 amino acids. Per the germline V gene, CDR1 is LNHDA and CDR2 is SQIVND (reference sequence). DNA for the CDR3: TGTGCCAGTAACAGGGGGCATAACACCGGGGAGCTGTGTTTT. It specifies CASNRGHNTGELCF. Full variable domain (missing parts from reference TRBV19 and TRBJ2-2): DGGITQSPKYLFRKEGQNVTLSCEQNLNHDAMYWYRQDPGQGLRLIYYSQIVNDFQKGDIAEGYSVSREKKESFPLTVTSAQKNPTAFYLCASNRGHNTGELCFGEGSRLTVL.

Regarding this clonotype: A clone one base away is much larger, so this may be a read error. The chain uses TRBV5-1 and TRBJ1-1, with a weak D call TRBD1 (5 bases). CDR3 size: 14 residues. Germline V gene sequence: CDR1 SGHRS, CDR2 YFSETQ. The DNA for the CDR3 is TGCGCCAGCAGTTCGACAGCCCAGAACACTGGAGCTTTCTTT. Its translation is CASSSTAQNTGAFF.

This clonotype was observed a few times. The chain has TRBV24-1 and TRBJ2-3; a weak D match, TRBD1 (5 bases). The germline V gene has CDR1 KGHDR and CDR2 SFDVKD. The CDR3 sequence is 14 residues long. The V and J ends lost 4 bases and 4 bases respectively, with 11 bases between them. CDR3 coding DNA: TGTGCCACCAGTGACTCAAGGGGCGCAGATACGCAGTATTTT. Its translation: CATSDSRGADTQYF.

This clonotype was detected a few times. The V call is TRBV30, the J call TRBJ2-7, with 7 nucleotides matching TRBD1. The CDR3 covers 12 residues. V shed 3 bases, J shed 3 bases, and the junction held 2 bases outside the gene matches. Per the germline V gene, CDR1 is GTSNPN and CDR2 is SVGIG (reference sequence). CDR3: CAWRGDSYEQYF. The CDR3 nucleotides read TGTGCCTGGAGGGGGGACAGCTACGAGCAGTACTTC.

This clonotype was counted ten times or more. The chain combines TRBV11-2 with TRBJ2-7, with 7 nucleotides matching TRBD2. The germline V gene encodes CDR1 SGHAT and CDR2 FQNNGV. This CDR3 spans 14 amino acids. The V gene end was trimmed by 1 base and the J gene end by 7 bases; junction bases not matched to a gene: 7. The CDR3 DNA follows: TGTGCCAGCAGCTTAGCCCCGCCAGCGGGAGAGCAGTACTTC. Amino acid sequence: CASSLAPPAGEQYF.

The V and J genes are TRBV12-3 or TRBV12-4 and TRBJ2-7, with 10 bases fitting TRBD2. CDR3 size: 16 residues. The ends lost 7 bases at V and 0 bases at J; junction bases unmatched: 9. The CDR3 DNA reads as TGTGCCAGCATCCAGAAGACTAGCGGGTCCTCCTACGAGCAGTACGTC. Protein sequence: CASIQKTSGSSYEQYV.

This clonotype was detected ten times or more. The chain recombines TRBV12-3 or TRBV12-4 with TRBJ2-5; D possibly corresponds to TRBD2 (7 bases). V lost 1 base, J lost 4 bases, and 13 bases lay in between. CDR3 length: 15 amino acids. CDR3: CASSLVRGARETQYF. The CDR3 nucleotides read TGTGCCAGCAGTTTAGTTCGGGGGGCTCGAGAGACCCAGTACTTC.

This clonotype was picked up many times. The V and J genes are TRBV28 and TRBJ2-7; 7 positions match TRBD2. The V gene's germline CDR1 is MDHEN and CDR2 SYDVKM. J lost 0 bases, V lost 5 bases, and 13 bases had no gene match. The CDR3 is 17 amino acids. DNA of the CDR3: TGTGCCAGCAGTCCGTCGGGAGGCCGTCCTGTCTCCTACGAGCAGTACTTC. The encoded protein is CASSPSGGRPVSYEQYF.

Ten or more counts support this clonotype. The chain recombines TRBV12-3 or TRBV12-4 with TRBJ2-5; 10 bases line up with TRBD1. The CDR3 totals 16 residues. V lost 5 bases and J lost 5; bases outside the gene matches: 11. Here the CDR3 DNA reads TGTGCCAGCAGTACTAGGGGGGACAGGGGCGAGGAGACCCAGTACTTC. It translates to CASSTRGDRGEETQYF.

V and J are TRBV28 and TRBJ2-3; maybe TRBD2 (5 bases). V was pared by 8 bases and J by 4 bases, with 19 bases between. Germline CDR1 and CDR2: MDHEN and SYDVKM. The CDR3 runs 15 residues. The CDR3 is CASPPSGLGADTQYF. CDR3 in DNA: TGTGCCAGCCCTCCCAGCGGACTCGGCGCAGATACGCAGTATTTT. The variable domain in full, with the rest retrieved from reference TRBV28 and TRBJ2-3, is DVKVTQSSRYLVKRTGEKVFLECVQDMDHENMFWYRQDPGLGLRLIYFSYDVKMKEKGDIPEGYSVSREKKERFSLILESASTNQTSMYLCASPPSGLGADTQYFGPGTRLTVL.

To note about this clonotype: At one end the junction does not follow the germline gene, possibly because of a read error. The chain carries TRBV27 and TRBJ1-6; TRBD1 matches at 7 bases. The CDR3 consists of 14 residues. Germline loops: CDR1 MNHEY, CDR2 SMNVEV (reference sequence). CDR3 region: CASSYRDSNSLLHF. For the CDR3, the DNA is TGTGCCAGCAGTTACCGGGACAGTAATTCACTCCTCCACTTT.

This clonotype was seen many times. The chain couples TRBV28 to TRBJ2-5; TRBD1 matches 9 bases. In germline, CDR1 is MDHEN, CDR2 SYDVKM. Unmatched junction bases numbered 15, after V lost 4 bases and J lost 6 bases. The CDR3 runs to 17 residues. The CDR3 loop reads CASSSSPWGQGPKTQYF. The CDR3 nucleotides are TGTGCCAGCAGTTCATCCCCGTGGGGACAGGGACCAAAGACCCAGTACTTC.

This clonotype was recorded many times. The chain employs TRBV30 and TRBJ2-2, with D maybe TRBD1 (6 bases). CDR1 and CDR2 from the germline V gene are GTSNPN and SVGIG (reference sequence). Trimming cost V 2 bases and J 6 bases, with 13 bases left between them. The CDR3 sequence is 14 residues long. The CDR3, as DNA: TGTGCCTGGAGTCAGGGGCTAGCTGCCGGGGAGCTGTTTTTT. It codes for CAWSQGLAAGELFF.